This T cell receptor (beta chain) was obtained from a study of blood T cells in healthy people across ages. Study-wide findings and caveats: Age showed a roughly linear inverse relationship with TCR beta diversity per million T cells.

This CDR3 has 14 residues. CDR1 and CDR2 (germline): SNHLY, FYNNEI. Unmatched junction bases numbered 5, after V lost 3 bases and J lost 5 bases. A word on this clonotype: Its antigen is still unknown.

A second PCR of about 6 to 11 cycles used a sample-barcoded 5' primer and a J-beta primer mix. From the 5' RACE reads, TCRdb called clonotypes with MiXCR, one entry per CDR3 protein. This repertoire shows 600,000 or so distinct CDR3 sequences, 20% to 25% found once; its top ten account for 3.5% to 4%. The chain joins TRBV2 to TRBJ1-1, with 8 bases matching TRBD1. The source of this sequence is a man between 65 and 85 years old in good health. The specimen was blood. For the CDR3, the DNA is TGTGCCAGCAGTGAGGACAGGGTAAGGACTGAAGCTTTCTTT. Translation gives CASSEDRVRTEAFF.